Presented here are 14 T cell receptor beta chains from one specimen sequenced in a study of Tregs in tolerant kidney transplant recipients. The nonmyeloablative bone marrow transplants came from related graft donors, with transient mixed chimerism. Profiling relied on immunoSEQ multiplex PCR, and the TCRdb table lists in-frame clones only, not all of them. The repertoire has about 64,000 clones, around 87% of them found once; the top ten carry roughly 4%. The sample consisted of CD4+ T cells from blood (PBMCs), taken 6 months after the transplant. These receptor sequences come from a human patient who received a combined kidney and bone marrow transplant. The graft donor may have given rise to some T cells.

The V gene is TRBV27, the J gene TRBJ2-3, with 8 bases matching TRBD2. The CDR3 runs 14 residues. J was trimmed by 2 bases and V by 6 bases; bases with no gene match: 4. Germline loops: CDR1 MNHEY, CDR2 SMNVEV (reference sequence). In nucleotides, the CDR3 is TGTGCCAGCAGACTAGCGGATTACACAGATACGCAGTATTTT. Translation gives CASRLADYTDTQYF.

Remarks on this clone: Other DNA sequences in the same sample also yield this CDR3. V is TRBV19 and J is TRBJ1-6; 7 bases agree with TRBD1. CDR1 and CDR2 from the germline V gene are LNHDA and SQIVND (reference sequence). The CDR3 contains 16 residues. V dropped 5 bases and J dropped 5; count of bases not matched to a gene: 9. CDR3 loop: CASSPDRQGNNSPLHF. The DNA for the CDR3 is TGTGCCAGTAGTCCCGATCGACAGGGCAATAATTCACCCCTCCACTTT.

The chain recombines TRBV11-2 with TRBJ2-1; 8 bases agree with TRBD2. CDR3 length: 16 amino acids. CDR1 and CDR2 from the germline V gene are SGHAT and FQNNGV. After removal of 5 bases from V and 8 bases from J, the junction contained 14 bases not matched to a gene. CDR3 sequence (DNA): TGTGCCAGCAGCCAATTGCTACGGAGCGGGGGCGATGAGCAGTTCTTC. This sequence encodes CASSQLLRSGGDEQFF.

J is TRBJ2-5 and V is TRBV5-3; no reliable D call. TRBV5-3 is an open reading frame whose function is uncertain. The CDR3 is 14 amino acids. Trimming cost V 0 bases and J 5 bases, with 11 bases left between them. CDR3 coding DNA: TGTGCCAGAAGCTTGGAGCTAGTTTGGGAGACCCAGTACTTC. The encoded protein is CARSLELVWETQYF.

The V call is TRBV11-2, the J call TRBJ1-1; perhaps TRBD1 as D (6 bases). The V and J ends lost 2 bases and 1 base respectively, with 11 bases between them. Germline-derived CDR1 and CDR2 are SGHAT and FQNNGV. This CDR3 has 15 amino acids. The CDR3 here is CASSLCKGENTEAFF. DNA of the CDR3: TGTGCCAGCAGCTTATGTAAGGGGGAGAACACTGAAGCTTTCTTT. The variable domain in full, completed from reference TRBV11-2 and TRBJ1-1, reads EAGVAQSPRYKIIEKRQSVAFWCNPISGHATLYWYQQILGQGPKLLIQFQNNGVVDDSQLPKDRFSAERLKGVDSTLKIQPAKLEDSAVYLCASSLCKGENTEAFFGQGTRLTVV.

Written as DNA, the CDR3 is TGTGCCAGCAGCTTATTTTCGGTAGCGGGAGTATTTTACGAGCAGTACTTC. Protein sequence: CASSLFSVAGVFYEQYF. The chain couples TRBV11-2 to TRBJ2-7, with 9 bases aligning to TRBD2. Germline lookup yields CDR1 SGHAT and CDR2 FQNNGV. This CDR3 spans 17 amino acids. Germline trimming cut 2 bases from V and 4 bases from J; bases unmatched to any gene: 12. The full variable domain, rest sourced from reference TRBV11-2 and TRBJ2-7, is EAGVAQSPRYKIIEKRQSVAFWCNPISGHATLYWYQQILGQGPKLLIQFQNNGVVDDSQLPKDRFSAERLKGVDSTLKIQPAKLEDSAVYLCASSLFSVAGVFYEQYFGPGTRLTVT.

The chain is built from TRBV7-3 and TRBJ2-1, with D maybe TRBD1 (5 bases). V lost 1 base and J 8 bases, leaving 6 bases between the germline ends. The CDR3 sequence is 12 residues long. Germline CDR1 and CDR2: SGHTA and FQGTGA. CDR3 DNA sequence: TGTGCCAGCAGCTTAAGGGGCCATGAGCAGTTCTTC. It codes for CASSLRGHEQFF.

The V and J genes are TRBV4-1 and TRBJ1-4; possible D gene TRBD1, 6 bases. Trimming removed 3 bases at V and 8 bases at J, with 13 bases between. The V gene's germline CDR1 is MGHRA and CDR2 YSYEKL. There are 14 residues in the CDR3. CDR3 sequence: CASSQRTVQEKLFF. The CDR3 DNA sequence: TGCGCCAGCAGCCAGAGGACAGTTCAGGAAAAACTGTTTTTT.

This clone showed up just once. This chain links TRBV7-9 with TRBJ1-2, with TRBD1 as a possible D gene (6 bases). The CDR3 consists of 12 residues. CDR1 is SEHNR, CDR2 FQNEAQ, per germline (reference sequence). Trimming removed 4 bases from V and 12 bases from J, with 15 bases in between. The CDR3, as DNA: TGTGCCAGCAGCTCCGAAAGACAGGAGGACACCTTC. As protein: CASSSERQEDTF.

A single count supports this clone. The rearrangement links TRBV27 to TRBJ2-3; D is undetermined. The germline V gene encodes CDR1 MNHEY and CDR2 SMNVEV (reference sequence). The CDR3 sequence is 12 residues long. Trimming left V 6 bases short and J 4 bases short, with 8 bases between. The CDR3 region is CASSSLADTQYF. CDR3 DNA: TGTGCCAGCAGCTCCCTAGCAGATACGCAGTATTTT.

This chain links TRBV19 with TRBJ2-5, with TRBD1 matching 10 bases. V gave up 10 bases and J gave up 4 bases; unmatched junction bases: 9. CDR1 and CDR2 (germline): LNHDA, SQIVND (reference sequence). The CDR3 consists of 14 residues. The CDR3 nucleotides read TGTGCCAAGAGGGACAGGGGAACGTCAGAGACCCAGTACTTC. This translates into CAKRDRGTSETQYF. Combining the CDR3 with reference TRBV19 and TRBJ2-5 gives the whole variable domain DGGITQSPKYLFRKEGQNVTLSCEQNLNHDAMYWYRQDPGQGLRLIYYSQIVNDFQKGDIAEGYSVSREKKESFPLTVTSAQKNPTAFYLCAKRDRGTSETQYFGPGTRLLVL.

The chain has TRBV28 and TRBJ1-1; the D gene is possibly TRBD1 (5 bases). Trimming stripped 11 bases from V and 4 bases from J, with 14 bases between. This CDR3 has 12 amino acids. Per the germline V gene, CDR1 is MDHEN and CDR2 is SYDVKM. CDR3 in amino acids: CALDGGGTEAFF. The CDR3 DNA reads as TGTGCCCTGGACGGGGGGGGCACTGAAGCTTTCTTT.

The chain is built from TRBV30 and TRBJ1-6; D remains ambiguous. Trimming left V 4 bases short and J 13 bases short, with 17 bases between. This CDR3 has 13 residues. Per germline, CDR1 GTSNPN and CDR2 SVGIG (reference sequence). The CDR3 sequence is CAWNEEYTSPLHF. The DNA of the CDR3 is TGTGCCTGGAACGAGGAGTATACTTCCCCCCTCCACTTT.

This clone was seen more than once but under ten times. Within the sample, other DNA sequences also encode this same CDR3. The chain links TRBV18 to TRBJ1-6, with D possibly being TRBD1 (6 bases). The germline V gene encodes CDR1 KGHSH and CDR2 LQKENI. The CDR3 consists of 14 residues. Trimming cost V 3 bases and J 8 bases, with 11 bases left between them. The CDR3 nucleotides are TGTGCCAGCTCACCTCAGGGGTCGGATTCACCCCTCCACTTT. Encoded protein: CASSPQGSDSPLHF.